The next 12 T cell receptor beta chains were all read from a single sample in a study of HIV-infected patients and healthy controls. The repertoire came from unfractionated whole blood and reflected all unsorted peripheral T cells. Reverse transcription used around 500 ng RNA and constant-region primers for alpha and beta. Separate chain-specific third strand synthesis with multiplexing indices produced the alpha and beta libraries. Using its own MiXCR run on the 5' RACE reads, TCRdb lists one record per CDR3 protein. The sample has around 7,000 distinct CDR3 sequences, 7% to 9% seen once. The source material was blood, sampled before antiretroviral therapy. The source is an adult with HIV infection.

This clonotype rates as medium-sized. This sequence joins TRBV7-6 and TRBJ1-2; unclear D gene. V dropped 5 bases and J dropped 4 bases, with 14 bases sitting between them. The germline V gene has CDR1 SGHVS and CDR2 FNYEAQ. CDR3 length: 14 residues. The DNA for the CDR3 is TGTGCCAGCAGCCCGACTCTGTCTCCCTATGGCTACACCTTC. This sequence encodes CASSPTLSPYGYTF. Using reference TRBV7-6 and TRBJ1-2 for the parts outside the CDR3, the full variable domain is GAGVSQSPRYKVTKRGQDVALRCDPISGHVSLYWYRQALGQGPEFLTYFNYEAQQDKSGLPNDRFSAERPEGSISTLTIQRTEQRDSAMYRCASSPTLSPYGYTFGSGTRLTVV.

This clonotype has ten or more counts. The DNA of the CDR3 is TGTGCCTGGAGTGTGTCCAGGACAGGGGCCCCGAACACTGAAGCTTTCTTT. It codes for CAWSVSRTGAPNTEAFF. The V call is TRBV30, the J call TRBJ1-1, with TRBD1 identical over 9 bases. The V and J ends lost 0 bases and 1 base, in that order; junction bases with no gene match: 9. The CDR3 totals 17 residues. The germline V gene has CDR1 GTSNPN and CDR2 SVGIG (reference sequence). The full variable domain, rest sourced from reference TRBV30 and TRBJ1-1, is SQTIHQWPATLVQPVGSPLSLECTVEGTSNPNLYWYRQAAGRGLQLLFYSVGIGQISSEVPQNLSASRPQDRQFILSSKKLLLSDSGFYLCAWSVSRTGAPNTEAFFGQGTRLTVV.

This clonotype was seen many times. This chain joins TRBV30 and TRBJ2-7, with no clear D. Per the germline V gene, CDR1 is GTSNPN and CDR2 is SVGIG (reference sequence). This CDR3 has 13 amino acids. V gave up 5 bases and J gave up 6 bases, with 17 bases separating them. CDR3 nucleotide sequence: TGTGCCTGGGCTCTCTTGCTGGGCGTCGAGCAGTACTTC. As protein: CAWALLLGVEQYF.

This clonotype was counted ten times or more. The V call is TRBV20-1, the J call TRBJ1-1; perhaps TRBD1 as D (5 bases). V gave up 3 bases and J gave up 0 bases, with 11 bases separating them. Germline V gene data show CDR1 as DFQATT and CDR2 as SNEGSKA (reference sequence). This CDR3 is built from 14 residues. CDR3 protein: CSARIDSMNTEAFF. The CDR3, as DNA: TGCAGTGCTAGGATAGACAGTATGAACACTGAAGCTTTCTTT.

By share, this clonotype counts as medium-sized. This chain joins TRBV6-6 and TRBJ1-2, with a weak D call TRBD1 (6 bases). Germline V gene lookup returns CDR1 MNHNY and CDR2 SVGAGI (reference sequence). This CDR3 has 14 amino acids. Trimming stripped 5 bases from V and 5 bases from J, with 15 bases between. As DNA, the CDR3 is TGTGCCAGCAGTAGGGGGGTGGAGGCTTATGGCTACACCTTC. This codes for CASSRGVEAYGYTF.

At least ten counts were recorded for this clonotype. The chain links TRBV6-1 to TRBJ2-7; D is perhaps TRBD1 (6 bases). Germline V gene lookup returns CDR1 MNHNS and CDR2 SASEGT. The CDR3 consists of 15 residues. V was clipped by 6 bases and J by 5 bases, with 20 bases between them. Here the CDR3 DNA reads TGTGCCAGCAGACGAACAGGGATGACTCTGGACGAGCAGTACTTC. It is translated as CASRRTGMTLDEQYF.

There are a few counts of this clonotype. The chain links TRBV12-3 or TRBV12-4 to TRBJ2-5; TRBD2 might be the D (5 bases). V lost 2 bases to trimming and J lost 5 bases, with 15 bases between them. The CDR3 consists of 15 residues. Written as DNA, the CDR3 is TGTGCCAGCAGTTTATCGGTCACCGGCGGGGAGACCCAGTACTTC. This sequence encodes CASSLSVTGGETQYF.

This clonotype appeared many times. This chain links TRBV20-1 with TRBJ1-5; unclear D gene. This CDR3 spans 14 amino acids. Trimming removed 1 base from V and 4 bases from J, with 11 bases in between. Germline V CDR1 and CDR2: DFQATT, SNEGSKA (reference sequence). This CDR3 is CSARGGGRNQPQHF. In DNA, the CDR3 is TGCAGTGCTAGAGGAGGAGGCAGGAATCAGCCCCAGCATTTT.

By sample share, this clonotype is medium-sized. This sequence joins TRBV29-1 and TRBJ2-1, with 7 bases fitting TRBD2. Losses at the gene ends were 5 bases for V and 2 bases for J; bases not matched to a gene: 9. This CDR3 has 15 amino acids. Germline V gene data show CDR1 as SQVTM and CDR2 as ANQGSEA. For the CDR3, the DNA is TGCAGCGTTCCGCCCGGGGGGAAGGCCTACAATGAGCAGTTCTTC. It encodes CSVPPGGKAYNEQFF.

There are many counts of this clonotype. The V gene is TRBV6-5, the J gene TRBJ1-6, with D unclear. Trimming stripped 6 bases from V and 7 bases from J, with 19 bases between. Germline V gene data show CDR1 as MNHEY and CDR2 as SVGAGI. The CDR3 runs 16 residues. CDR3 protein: CASSWMKPPANSPLHF. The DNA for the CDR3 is TGTGCCAGCAGCTGGATGAAACCTCCGGCGAATTCACCCCTCCACTTT.

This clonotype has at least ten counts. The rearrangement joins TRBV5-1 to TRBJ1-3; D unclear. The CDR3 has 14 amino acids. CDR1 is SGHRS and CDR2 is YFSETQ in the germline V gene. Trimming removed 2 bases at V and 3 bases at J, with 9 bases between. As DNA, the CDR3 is TGCGCCAGCAGCTTTGGTGGGAGTGGAAACACCATATATTTT. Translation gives CASSFGGSGNTIYF.

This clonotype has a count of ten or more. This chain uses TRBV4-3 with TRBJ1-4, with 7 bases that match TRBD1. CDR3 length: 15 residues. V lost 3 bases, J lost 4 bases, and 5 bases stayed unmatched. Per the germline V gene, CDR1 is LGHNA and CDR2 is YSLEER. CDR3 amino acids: CASSHRTGYNEKLFF. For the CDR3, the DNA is TGCGCCAGCAGCCACCGGACAGGTTATAATGAAAAACTGTTTTTT.